This passage covers 8 T cell receptor beta chains from one sample sequenced in a study of shared clonotypes between healthy human individuals. Profiling relied on immunoSEQ multiplex PCR, and the TCRdb table lists in-frame clones only, not all of them. Of over a million clones listed, roughly 70% are singletons. Sequencing was done on a sample of memory CD4+ T cells sorted from blood. Subset of the sample: CD45RA-negative fraction. The receptor set was obtained from a man between 18 and 35 years old in good health.

The rearrangement links TRBV9 to TRBJ2-2, with D perhaps TRBD2 (6 bases). The CDR3 totals 18 residues. Between the trimmed V and J ends, which lost 2 bases and 4 bases, there was a span of 21 bases. Germline lookup yields CDR1 SGDLS and CDR2 YYNGEE. CDR3 bases: TGTGCCAGCAGCGTCAGGCCCGGAGGGGACGCACCCACCGGGGAGCTGTTTTTT. Amino acid sequence: CASSVRPGGDAPTGELFF.

This chain uses TRBV28 with TRBJ2-3; TRBD2 matches 7 bases. V lost 2 bases and J lost 2; bases outside the gene matches: 4. The CDR3 is 15 amino acids. Germline CDR1 MDHEN, CDR2 SYDVKM. The CDR3 region is CASSLSGEVTDTQYF. DNA for the CDR3: TGTGCCAGCAGTTTAAGCGGGGAAGTCACAGATACGCAGTATTTT.

The chain carries TRBV5-1 and TRBJ2-5; tentatively, D is TRBD2 (6 bases). This CDR3 has 16 amino acids. Deletions cut 0 bases from V and 2 bases from J, with 14 bases between. The germline gives CDR1 SGHRS, CDR2 YFSETQ. DNA of the CDR3: TGCGCCAGCAGCTTGGAGGGGTCGGGGGTGCAAGAGACCCAGTACTTC. It encodes CASSLEGSGVQETQYF.

The chain joins TRBV7-2 to TRBJ2-7; TRBD1 agrees at 8 bases. The CDR3 has 15 residues. Germline lookup yields CDR1 SGHTA and CDR2 FQGNSA. V trimming: 0 bases; J trimming: 2 bases; junction bases outside the gene matches: 3. CDR3 sequence (DNA): TGTGCCAGCAGCTTAGCGCGGGACAGGACCTACGAGCAGTACTTC. Protein product: CASSLARDRTYEQYF.

The chain joins TRBV28 to TRBJ2-5; 9 bases map to TRBD1. CDR3 length: 14 residues. CDR1 and CDR2 (germline): MDHEN, SYDVKM. Losses at the gene ends were 2 bases for V and 6 bases for J; bases not matched to a gene: 4. CDR3 sequence (DNA): TGTGCCAGCAGTTTAACAGGGGGCGGAAAGACCCAGTACTTC. As protein: CASSLTGGGKTQYF.

The chain links TRBV18 to TRBJ1-2; no reliable D call. Germline V gene lookup returns CDR1 KGHSH and CDR2 LQKENI. Trimming removed 6 bases from V and 4 bases from J, with 6 bases in between. The CDR3 is 11 amino acids. The CDR3: CASSDFYGYTF. Here the CDR3 DNA reads TGTGCCAGCTCGGACTTCTATGGCTACACCTTC.

About this clone itself: This CDR3 is also generated by other DNA sequences in the sample. This sequence joins TRBV29-1 and TRBJ1-2, with 7 bases that match TRBD1. Losses at the gene ends were 6 bases for V and 4 bases for J; bases not matched to a gene: 2. Germline lookup yields CDR1 SQVTM and CDR2 ANQGSEA. This CDR3 is 11 amino acids long. The CDR3, as DNA: TGCAGCGTCCAGGGGGGCTATGGCTACACCTTC. It translates to CSVQGGYGYTF.

The V call is TRBV7-2, the J call TRBJ1-6; the D gene is possibly TRBD1 (6 bases). The germline CDR1 and CDR2 sequences are SGHTA and FQGNSA. The ends were cut back, 8 bases at V and 7 bases at J, with 21 bases in the middle. This CDR3 has 16 residues. CDR3 amino acids: CASLPGAGQPNSPLHF. CDR3 coding DNA: TGTGCCAGCCTGCCAGGTGCCGGACAGCCAAATTCACCCCTCCACTTT.